A selection of T cell receptor beta chains follows, all from one sample in a study of shared clonotypes between healthy human individuals. The data were produced by immunoSEQ multiplex PCR, yet TCRdb's version contains in-frame clones alone and is incomplete. There are approximately 720,000 clones in the sample; 72% occur only once, and 1.8% lies in the top ten. Sequenced material: memory CD4+ T cells sorted from blood. The receptors stem from a woman in her twenties or thirties in good health. The CDR3 runs from the conserved cysteine through the conserved F or W. A D gene is named only where the DNA matches it firmly. Clone size, where shown, is once, few, many, or a class for clones that have expanded.

V gene: TRBV2; J gene: TRBJ2-3; D gene: -; clone size: -; CDR3 protein: CASSVGTDTQYF; CDR3 DNA: TGTGCCAGCAGTGTGGGAACAGATACGCAGTATTTT
V gene: TRBV11-2; J gene: TRBJ2-2; D gene: TRBD2; clone size: -; CDR3 protein: CASSRGRGVRVGELFF; CDR3 DNA: TGTGCCAGCAGCCGTGGGAGGGGTGTTCGAGTCGGGGAGCTGTTTTTT
V gene: TRBV10-3; J gene: TRBJ1-5; D gene: -; clone size: -; CDR3 protein: CAISASGEGHQPQHF; CDR3 DNA: TGTGCCATCAGTGCCTCGGGAGAGGGACATCAGCCCCAGCATTTT
V gene: TRBV7-2; J gene: TRBJ2-3; D gene: TRBD2; clone size: -; CDR3 protein: CASSRKGLAGLVGTDTQYF; CDR3 DNA: TGTGCCAGCAGCCGAAAGGGACTAGCGGGATTGGTGGGCACAGATACGCAGTATTTT
V gene: TRBV11-2; J gene: TRBJ2-7; D gene: TRBD1; clone size: -; CDR3 protein: CASSLVLGQGAEQYF; CDR3 DNA: TGTGCCAGCAGCTTAGTCCTGGGACAGGGTGCCGAGCAGTACTTC
V gene: TRBV7-9; J gene: TRBJ2-5; D gene: TRBD2; clone size: -; CDR3 protein: CASSLFRTSGGETQYF; CDR3 DNA: TGTGCCAGCAGCTTATTCCGGACTAGCGGTGGGGAGACCCAGTACTTC
V gene: TRBV29-1; J gene: TRBJ2-5; D gene: -; clone size: -; CDR3 protein: CSAKLGGQPQETQYF; CDR3 DNA: TGCAGCGCAAAACTCGGGGGCCAGCCCCAAGAGACCCAGTACTTC
V gene: TRBV7-9; J gene: TRBJ2-2; D gene: -; clone size: -; CDR3 protein: CASRQRDSGELFF; CDR3 DNA: TGTGCCAGCAGACAAAGGGACTCCGGGGAGCTGTTTTTT
V gene: TRBV11-3; J gene: TRBJ1-5; D gene: -; clone size: -; CDR3 protein: CASSLASRTFSNQPQHF; CDR3 DNA: TGTGCCAGCAGCTTAGCTAGTAGAACATTTAGCAATCAGCCCCAGCATTTT
V gene: TRBV11-3; J gene: TRBJ2-5; D gene: -; clone size: -; CDR3 protein: CASSSGNQETQYF; CDR3 DNA: TGTGCCAGCAGCTCCGGAAACCAAGAGACCCAGTACTTC
V gene: TRBV2; J gene: TRBJ1-1; D gene: -; clone size: few; CDR3 protein: CASSARPFTGAFF; CDR3 DNA: TGTGCCAGCAGTGCGCGACCCTTTACCGGAGCTTTCTTT
V gene: TRBV21-1; J gene: TRBJ2-3; D gene: -; clone size: -; CDR3 protein: CASRYRGATDTQYF; CDR3 DNA: TGTGCCAGCAGGTACAGGGGCGCGACAGATACGCAGTATTTT
V gene: TRBV5-1; J gene: TRBJ1-4; D gene: TRBD1; clone size: -; CDR3 protein: CASSPVDRVTNEKLFF; CDR3 DNA: TGCGCCAGCAGCCCGGTCGACAGGGTTACTAATGAAAAACTGTTTTTT
V gene: TRBV20-1; J gene: TRBJ2-7; D gene: -; clone size: once; CDR3 protein: CSKTENYEQYF; CDR3 DNA: TGCAGTAAGACGGAGAACTACGAGCAGTACTTC
V gene: TRBV30; J gene: TRBJ1-2; D gene: -; clone size: few; CDR3 protein: CASSIDYGYTF; CDR3 DNA: TGTGCCTCAAGTATCGACTATGGCTACACCTTC
V gene: TRBV5-8; J gene: TRBJ2-3; D gene: -; clone size: -; CDR3 protein: CASSLAGAQYF; CDR3 DNA: TGTGCCAGCAGCTTGGCCGGGGCGCAGTATTTT
V gene: TRBV28; J gene: TRBJ2-1; D gene: TRBD2; clone size: once; CDR3 protein: CASSTSGRANYNEQFF; CDR3 DNA: TGTGCCAGCTCTACTAGCGGGAGGGCCAACTACAATGAGCAGTTCTTC
V gene: TRBV5-1; J gene: TRBJ2-1; D gene: -; clone size: -; CDR3 protein: CASSIAGSYNEQFF; CDR3 DNA: TGCGCCAGCAGCATCGCGGGATCCTACAATGAGCAGTTCTTC
V gene: TRBV19; J gene: TRBJ2-6; D gene: -; clone size: -; CDR3 protein: CASSMILSSGANVLTF; CDR3 DNA: TGTGCCAGTAGTATGATCCTAAGCTCTGGGGCCAACGTCCTGACTTTC
V gene: TRBV10-2; J gene: TRBJ2-2; D gene: TRBD2; clone size: -; CDR3 protein: CASSESKRGGTGELFF; CDR3 DNA: TGCGCCAGCAGTGAGTCTAAGCGGGGGGGCACCGGGGAGCTGTTTTTT
V gene: TRBV7-8; J gene: TRBJ2-7; D gene: TRBD2; clone size: -; CDR3 protein: CASSSTSGPYEQYF; CDR3 DNA: TGTGCCAGCAGCAGTACTAGCGGACCCTACGAGCAGTACTTC
V gene: TRBV28; J gene: TRBJ1-1; D gene: -; clone size: -; CDR3 protein: CASTSGGPHTEAFF; CDR3 DNA: TGTGCCAGCACCTCGGGGGGACCTCACACTGAAGCTTTCTTT